This TCR beta chain was recovered during a study of vaccination and CD4 T cells after COVID-19. This clonotype appeared a single time. Its antigen is not known. Its ends do not fully match the called genes, so a read error is possible. Study-level findings and limits: Median SARS-CoV-2-reactive clonotypes rose from around 20 to 38, not significantly.

The treatment denotes: approximately 9-day PBMC culture with coronavirus spike peptide pools or control peptides (ViraFEST assay). The Oncomine TCR Beta short-read assay was applied to DNA of cultured CD4+ T cells. TCRdb reprocessed the PCR reads via MiXCR and lists one record per CDR3 protein. The data contain around 12,000 distinct CDR3 sequences, less than 70% of them singletons. The clonotype comes from a human donor who had recovered from COVID-19. The sample comprised CD4+ T cells from blood, cultured in vitro.

The CDR3 is CASSLNTDTRYF. The CDR3 nucleotides read TGTGCCAGCAGCCTAAACACAGATACGCGGTATTTT. This sequence joins TRBV14 and TRBJ2-3; D remains ambiguous. The germline CDR1 and CDR2 sequences are SGHDN and FVKESK. The CDR3 totals 12 residues.